The entry below describes one TCR beta chain. Its target is not known. The entry originates in a study of cytomegalovirus exposure and HLA in healthy donors. Turning to the study itself: Some 91 million unique TCRs from HLA-typed donors were held in an early release of data. Study results and limitations: In vitro data verified three CMV-associated chains as specific for CMV antigens.

The CDR3 contains 11 residues. Germline lookup yields CDR1 SQVTM and CDR2 ANQGSEA. Between the trimmed V and J ends, which lost 5 bases and 6 bases, there was a span of 8 bases. 60 Vbeta and 13 Jbeta primers were used in PCR. The method was immunoSEQ multiplex PCR; TCRdb's version includes in-frame clones alone and lacks a portion of them. The table shows 95,000 to 150,000 clones, with over 70% occurring only once. This chain uses TRBV29-1 with TRBJ2-1; D is unresolved. The sequenced material came from PBMCs. This TCR was sampled from a female donor in good health and CMV-seronegative. This CDR3 is CSVWQFNEQFF. CDR3 sequence (DNA): TGCAGCGTTTGGCAGTTCAATGAGCAGTTCTTC.